This TCR beta chain was profiled in a study of beta chain features in type 1 diabetes. The overall study: The number of sorted cells examined across all samples was fewer than 110,000,000. Study-wide findings and caveats: In these data, an HLA type influence on TCRB rearrangement remained unresolved. Possibly, sequencing cDNA over-represented cells that had high TCR expression levels. When Type 1 diabetes patients were examined, their TCRB CDR3s proved moderately but significantly shorter in all four CD4+ subsets.

Reverse transcription of all isolated RNA meant that expressed TCRB transcripts were sequenced. The data were produced by immunoSEQ multiplex PCR, yet TCRdb's version contains in-frame clones alone and is incomplete. The sample consists of hundreds of thousands of clones, approximately 10% of them appearing once. With respect to this clone: The antigen remains unidentified.

CDR1 is LGHNA and CDR2 is YSLEER in the germline V gene. Losses at the gene ends were 1 base for V and 4 bases for J; bases not matched to a gene: 4. The CDR3 has 15 amino acids. Sequencing used naive CD4+ T cells from blood. The receptor was derived from a man aged 25 to 40 with type 1 diabetes. The chain recombines TRBV4-3 with TRBJ2-7; TRBD2 agrees at 10 bases. CDR3 nucleotide sequence: TGCGCCAGCAGCCAAGTTGTAGCGGGGGGATACGAGCAGTACTTC. It yields the protein CASSQVVAGGYEQYF.